This T cell receptor beta chain originates from a study of human T cells and chemical hapten exposure. General study findings and limits: TCRs above 1 in 1000 frequency stayed constant with DPC sensitization.

The time point: pre-sensitization, week 0. Treatment reported: therapeutic diphenylcyclopropenone sensitization with weekly scalp DPC. In the authors' workflow: A typical sample had roughly 87,000 TCRs, with about 20,000 to 700,000 overall. TCRdb passed the RACE reads through MiXCR, listing each CDR3 protein once. The V and J calls, along with clone size, are taken from TCRdb and not from the paper's own processing. The data contain about 85,000 distinct CDR3 sequences, 8.5% of them singletons. Trimming removed 6 bases at V and 4 bases at J, with 11 bases between. The CDR3 covers 13 residues. The germline V gene encodes CDR1 SGHTA and CDR2 FQGNSA. As regards this clonotype: Its target is not known.

The rearrangement joins TRBV7-2 to TRBJ2-3, with a tentative D call TRBD1 (6 bases). The sequencing here drew on whole blood, taken in connection with sensitization to the hapten diphenylcyclopropenone (DPC). This receptor was taken from a man aged 35 to 55 with alopecia areata. Some clones in this sample may be carry-over from other donors' samples. The chain's CDR3 is CASSDYRADTQYF. In DNA form, the CDR3 reads TGTGCCAGCAGTGATTACAGGGCAGATACGCAGTATTTT.